This T cell receptor (beta chain) originates from a study of T-cell reconstitution after alpha-beta-depleted transplantation in children. General study results and limits: In some patients, recipient T cells and intrathymic progenitors surviving conditioning explained high day-60 diversity. Roughly two months post-transplant, alpha-beta T cells reportedly originated from several hundred graft clones that had expanded. Newly made T cells mostly supplied T-cell counts and diversity one year after transplant.

Preparation of the TCRbeta library used unique molecular identifiers. Each CDR3 protein gets one entry after TCRdb re-called the PCR reads with MiXCR. This sample has 490,000 or so distinct CDR3 sequences, with approximately 10% found just once. At least ten counts were recorded for this clonotype. Antigen: not known. The sequence derives from a child aged 2-15 years with inherited bone marrow failure, due to receive a stem cell transplant. This specimen consisted of PBMCs, obtained before TCRalphabeta/CD19-depleted stem cell transplant.

This CDR3 reads CASSPTSGEQYF. The DNA of the CDR3 is TGTGCCAGCAGCCCCACGTCGGGCGAGCAGTACTTC. V and J are TRBV7-9 and TRBJ2-7; D is ambiguous. The CDR3 runs to 12 residues. Between the trimmed V and J ends, which lost 5 bases and 6 bases, there was a span of 11 bases. Germline CDR1 SEHNR, CDR2 FQNEAQ (reference sequence).